This T cell receptor beta chain is drawn from a study of blood T cell repertoires in COVID-19. Across the whole study: T cells, B-cell-depleted T cells, or PBMCs provided the cDNA or gDNA that served as material.

As for this clone: At one end the junction does not follow the germline gene, possibly because of a read error.

In the original workflow: Estimation of nucleated cell counts was performed using reference gene primer amplification. Produced via immunoSEQ multiplex PCR; TCRdb's table is partial and in-frame only. V, J and clone size are taken as reported in that table, and D and trimming were inferred from the DNA itself. The data show roughly 160,000 clones, with approximately 86% seen just once and less than 5% held by the top ten. The CDR3 is 13 residues long. The V gene's germline CDR1 is KGHDR and CDR2 SFDVKD. This chain uses TRBV24-1 with TRBJ2-1, with TRBD2 as a possible D gene (6 bases). Sequencing input: peripheral blood. This receptor was identified in a woman aged 55-70 years who had recovered from COVID-19. CDR3 coding DNA: TGTTCCACCATGGGGGGCTCCTACAATGAGCAGTTCTTC. It yields the protein CSTMGGSYNEQFF.